This T cell receptor (beta chain) was retrieved from a study of technical replicates of blood from a few donors. Clones were read by immunoSEQ multiplex PCR, and TCRdb kept only the in-frame ones, dropping some. The profile shows approximately 49,000 clones, 90% to 95% of them singletons. This CDR3 has 15 amino acids. V lost 5 bases to trimming and J lost 2 bases, with 13 bases between them. Germline CDR1 MNHNY, CDR2 SVGAGI (reference sequence). The sequenced sample was PBMCs. This chain joins TRBV6-6 and TRBJ2-1; possible D gene TRBD1, 5 bases. This receptor was identified in a human donor in good health. Some clones in this sample may be carry-over from other donors' samples. CDR3 in amino acids: CASSPSGKTYNEQFF. The CDR3 DNA follows: TGTGCCAGCAGTCCCTCAGGGAAAACCTACAATGAGCAGTTCTTC.